This T cell receptor beta chain appears in the sequencing data of a study of blood T cell repertoires in COVID-19. Across the study: Sites across the United States, Italy and Spain contributed samples from acute and convalescent COVID-19. T cells, B-cell-depleted T cells, or PBMCs provided the cDNA or gDNA that served as material.

Germline loops: CDR1 SGHNT, CDR2 YENEEA. The CDR3 loop spans 14 amino acids. Trimming pared 2 bases from V and 2 bases from J, leaving 10 bases between. Original handling: Reference gene primer amplification gave estimated nucleated cell counts. TCRdb's table, derived via immunoSEQ multiplex PCR, lists solely in-frame clones and lacks some. Clone size and the V and J calls come from that table; the DNA yielded D and trimming. The sample comprises roughly 340,000 clones, more than 75% of which are singletons, and around 3.5% rests with the top ten. The receptor's source is a woman aged 18-30 years who had recovered from COVID-19. This rearrangement joins TRBV11-3 to TRBJ2-7; D not certain. Input material: peripheral blood. As DNA, the CDR3 is TGTGCCAGCAGCTTACGCGCTGAGACCTACGAGCAGTACGTC. As protein: CASSLRAETYEQYV.